Presented here are 23 T cell receptor beta chains from one specimen sequenced in a study of blood T cells in healthy people across ages. For the second PCR, which ran for roughly 7 to 11 cycles, a sample-barcoded 5' primer and a J-beta primer mix were used. TCRdb re-derived calls from the 5' RACE reads in MiXCR, one entry per CDR3 protein. The data contain roughly 2 million distinct CDR3 sequences, just under 50% of them singletons. The sample taken for sequencing was blood. The source is a middle-aged woman in good health.

This chain uses TRBV27 with TRBJ2-7; possibly TRBD1 for D (6 bases). CDR3 length: 14 amino acids. Trimming left V 5 bases short and J 3 bases short, with 14 bases between. CDR1 MNHEY and CDR2 SMNVEV come from the germline V gene (reference sequence). The CDR3 bases are TGTGCCAGCAGTACAAACGCACAGGGCTACGAGCAGTACTTC. Its translation: CASSTNAQGYEQYF.

This clonotype was seen only a few times. The chain recombines TRBV15 with TRBJ2-3; 11 nucleotides agree with TRBD2. This CDR3 is 15 amino acids long. CDR1 and CDR2 (germline): LNHNV, YYDKDF (reference sequence). With 4 bases clipped from V and 6 bases from J, the junction kept 6 bases outside the gene matches. As DNA, the CDR3 is TGTGCCACCAGCACCTTAGCGGGGGGGCCGGATACGCAGTATTTT. Protein: CATSTLAGGPDTQYF.

This clonotype was seen ten or more times. The CDR3 nucleotides read TGTGCCAGCAGCTCCTGGGACAGCTACGAGCAGTACTTC. Its translation: CASSSWDSYEQYF. V usage is TRBV7-2 and J usage is TRBJ2-7; 7 nucleotides match TRBD1. Germline V lookup: CDR1 SGHTA, CDR2 FQGNSA. V gave up 4 bases and J gave up 3 bases; unmatched junction bases: 3. This CDR3 has 13 amino acids.

CDR3 loop: CASSRDGFNRKQYF. Written as DNA, the CDR3 is TGTGCCAGCAGCAGGGACGGGTTTAATCGGAAGCAGTACTTC. This chain uses TRBV6-5 with TRBJ2-7, with D possibly called TRBD1 or TRBD2 (5 bases each). From germline, CDR1 is MNHEY and CDR2 SVGAGI. The CDR3 has 14 residues. V gave up 6 bases and J gave up 8 bases, with 20 bases separating them.

The chain joins TRBV27 to TRBJ2-1, with 10 bases fitting TRBD2. This CDR3 has 17 residues. V lost 7 bases, J lost 10 bases, and 19 bases stayed unmatched. From germline, CDR1 is MNHEY and CDR2 SMNVEV (reference sequence). The CDR3 coding sequence is TGTGCCAGCACCCCGGTAGTAAGAGCGGGGGGGCTTTGGGAGCAGTTCTTC. As protein: CASTPVVRAGGLWEQFF.

This clonotype turned up a few times. In DNA, the CDR3 is TGCAGTGCTGAGGGTTTTGGGACAGGTCTAGCTAACTATGGCTACACCTTC. Amino acids: CSAEGFGTGLANYGYTF. The chain combines TRBV20-1 with TRBJ1-2, with 8 nucleotides matching TRBD1. The V gene end was trimmed by 5 bases and the J gene end by 0 bases; junction bases not matched to a gene: 14. Germline CDR1 is DFQATT and CDR2 is SNEGSKA (reference sequence). The CDR3 spans 17 residues.

This sequence joins TRBV24-1 and TRBJ2-1, with D maybe TRBD1 (5 bases). Trimming left V 5 bases short and J 1 base short, with 20 bases between. Germline assignment: CDR1 KGHDR and CDR2 SFDVKD. This CDR3 is 18 amino acids long. The chain's CDR3 is CATSVSTGKGRSYNEQFF. CDR3 DNA sequence: TGTGCCACCAGTGTGAGTACAGGCAAGGGAAGATCCTACAATGAGCAGTTCTTC.

At least ten counts were recorded for this clonotype. The chain employs TRBV7-2 and TRBJ2-5, with TRBD2 identical over 9 bases. The junction had 11 bases not matched to a gene; V was cut back by 1 base and J by 2 bases. CDR3 size: 18 residues. Germline CDR1 is SGHTA and CDR2 is FQGNSA. The CDR3 spells CASSLGPPGAGGQETQYF. The CDR3, as DNA: TGTGCCAGCAGCTTAGGGCCTCCGGGCGCGGGGGGGCAAGAGACCCAGTACTTC.

This rearrangement joins TRBV5-1 to TRBJ2-1, with 9 bases aligning to TRBD1. Germline V gives CDR1 SGHRS, CDR2 YFSETQ. The CDR3 is made up of 15 amino acids. J lost 6 bases, V lost 0 bases, and 4 bases had no gene match. The CDR3 DNA follows: TGCGCCAGCAGCTTGGTAGGGGACAGGGTCAATGAGCAGTTCTTC. Encoded protein: CASSLVGDRVNEQFF.

The chain joins TRBV7-6 to TRBJ1-4; the match to TRBD1 covers 9 bases. Germline V gene sequence: CDR1 SGHVS, CDR2 FNYEAQ. The V and J ends lost 4 bases and 10 bases, in that order; junction bases with no gene match: 22. The length of the CDR3 is 19 residues. CDR3 protein: CASSSKTGGLSFPSRKLFF. In DNA, the CDR3 is TGTGCCAGCAGCTCCAAGACAGGGGGTCTGTCCTTCCCCTCCAGAAAACTGTTTTTT.

CDR3 nucleotides: TGTGCCAGCCGACCGGGACAGGGGACCGAGCAGTACTTC. Its protein is CASRPGQGTEQYF. This rearrangement joins TRBV6-2 or TRBV6-3 to TRBJ2-7, with 10 bases identical to TRBD1. Trimming removed 8 bases from V and 6 bases from J; junction bases left unmatched: 7. Germline CDR1 and CDR2: MNHEY and SVGEGT. The CDR3 is 13 residues long.

This clonotype was counted between two and nine times. J is TRBJ1-1 and V is TRBV18; possible D gene TRBD1, 5 bases. Germline assignment: CDR1 KGHSH and CDR2 LQKENI. This CDR3 has 13 residues. The V end was cut by 6 bases, the J end by 4 bases, with 12 bases between. The CDR3 DNA sequence: TGTGCCAGCTCCGCCGGGACGGGCACTGAAGCTTTCTTT. As protein: CASSAGTGTEAFF.

This clonotype has only a few counts. This rearrangement joins TRBV6-5 to TRBJ1-2; possible D gene TRBD1, 5 bases. Trimming left V 5 bases short and J 7 bases short, with 14 bases between. The CDR3 has 13 residues. Per the germline V gene, CDR1 is MNHEY and CDR2 is SVGAGI. CDR3: CASSKSGYPGYTF. In DNA, the CDR3 is TGTGCCAGCAGTAAGTCAGGGTATCCTGGCTACACCTTC.

The genes are TRBV27 and TRBJ2-7; TRBD1 matches at 9 bases. After removal of 7 bases from V and 2 bases from J, the junction contained 3 bases not matched to a gene. The CDR3 has 13 residues. Germline V gives CDR1 MNHEY, CDR2 SMNVEV (reference sequence). In DNA, the CDR3 is TGTGCCAGCAAAAGACAGGGGGCCTACGAGCAGTACTTC. Translation gives CASKRQGAYEQYF.

Of note for this clonotype: The junction differs from germline at one of its ends, possibly a read error. V gene TRBV7-3 combines with J gene TRBJ2-3; TRBD2 matches 14 bases. CDR1 and CDR2 (germline): SGHTA, FQGTGA. This CDR3 is 16 amino acids long. CDR3 in DNA: TGTGCCAGCAGCTCTGGACTAGCGGGGGGCACAGATGCGCAGTATTTT. Translation: CASSSGLAGGTDAQYF.

V gene TRBV15 combines with J gene TRBJ2-7; TRBD1 is a possible D gene (5 bases). Germline values: CDR1 LNHNV, CDR2 YYDKDF (reference sequence). This CDR3 spans 15 amino acids. Trimming removed 3 bases from V and 2 bases from J, with 14 bases in between. The CDR3 sequence is CATSSPRVTPYEQYF. As DNA, the CDR3 is TGTGCCACCAGCAGCCCCAGGGTGACCCCCTACGAGCAGTACTTC.

The chain is built from TRBV28 and TRBJ1-5; D possibly corresponds to TRBD1 (5 bases). Per the germline V gene, CDR1 is MDHEN and CDR2 is SYDVKM. The CDR3 runs 15 residues. V lost 3 bases to trimming and J lost 3 bases, with 12 bases between them. The CDR3: CASSFKGAFNQPQHF. CDR3 coding DNA: TGTGCCAGCAGTTTTAAAGGGGCATTCAATCAGCCCCAGCATTTT.

The gene calls are TRBV5-6 and TRBJ2-4, with 8 bases aligning to TRBD2. The closer fit of TRBJ2-5 to the DNA end suggests the J call may be wrong. The CDR3 is 16 residues long. CDR1 and CDR2 (germline): SGHDT, YYEEEE. The CDR3 sequence is CASSPLGAGAGETQYF. CDR3 DNA sequence: TGTGCCAGCAGCCCCCTTGGAGCGGGGGCTGGTGAGACCCAGTACTTC.

This clonotype was seen more than once but under ten times. The chain carries TRBV3-1 and TRBJ2-3; either TRBD1 or TRBD2 may supply D (6 bases each). The CDR3 extends over 16 amino acids. The germline V gene encodes CDR1 LGHDT and CDR2 YNNKEL (reference sequence). V lost 0 bases, J lost 3 bases, and 13 bases lay in between. The CDR3 nucleotides read TGTGCCAGCAGCCAAGATACGCAGGGGAGGACAGATACGCAGTATTTT. This sequence encodes CASSQDTQGRTDTQYF.

This clonotype has more than one count but fewer than ten. The CDR3 protein is CASSGRGYGYTF. For the CDR3, the DNA is TGCGCCAGCAGCGGGCGGGGCTACGGCTACACCTTC. The chain has TRBV4-1 and TRBJ1-2, with D possibly TRBD1 on 5 matching bases. CDR1 is MGHRA and CDR2 is YSYEKL in the germline V gene. Trimming left V 5 bases short and J 8 bases short, with 12 bases between. The CDR3 is 12 residues long.

This clonotype showed up many times. The chain joins TRBV7-2 to TRBJ2-5; D is unresolved. Germline V gives CDR1 SGHTA, CDR2 FQGNSA. The CDR3 extends over 12 amino acids. Trimming stripped 5 bases from V and 2 bases from J, with 6 bases between. As DNA, the CDR3 is TGTGCCAGCAGCAGACGGCAAGAGACCCAGTACTTC. Its protein product is CASSRRQETQYF.

In this sample, this clonotype turned up a few times. This rearrangement joins TRBV20-1 to TRBJ2-7; TRBD1 aligns across 7 bases. Germline trimming cut 4 bases from V and 2 bases from J; bases unmatched to any gene: 5. The germline gives CDR1 DFQATT, CDR2 SNEGSKA (reference sequence). The CDR3 length is 13 residues. DNA for the CDR3: TGCAGTGCTATGGGACAGATAACCTACGAGCAGTACTTC. It encodes CSAMGQITYEQYF.

This rearrangement joins TRBV3-1 to TRBJ2-5; TRBD2 matches 8 bases. Losses at the gene ends were 2 bases for V and 1 base for J; bases not matched to a gene: 6. Germline V gene lookup returns CDR1 LGHDT and CDR2 YNNKEL (reference sequence). CDR3 size: 16 residues. CDR3 nucleotides: TGTGCCAGCAGCCAATTTAGCGGGGCGACCCAAGAGACCCAGTACTTC. Its translation: CASSQFSGATQETQYF.